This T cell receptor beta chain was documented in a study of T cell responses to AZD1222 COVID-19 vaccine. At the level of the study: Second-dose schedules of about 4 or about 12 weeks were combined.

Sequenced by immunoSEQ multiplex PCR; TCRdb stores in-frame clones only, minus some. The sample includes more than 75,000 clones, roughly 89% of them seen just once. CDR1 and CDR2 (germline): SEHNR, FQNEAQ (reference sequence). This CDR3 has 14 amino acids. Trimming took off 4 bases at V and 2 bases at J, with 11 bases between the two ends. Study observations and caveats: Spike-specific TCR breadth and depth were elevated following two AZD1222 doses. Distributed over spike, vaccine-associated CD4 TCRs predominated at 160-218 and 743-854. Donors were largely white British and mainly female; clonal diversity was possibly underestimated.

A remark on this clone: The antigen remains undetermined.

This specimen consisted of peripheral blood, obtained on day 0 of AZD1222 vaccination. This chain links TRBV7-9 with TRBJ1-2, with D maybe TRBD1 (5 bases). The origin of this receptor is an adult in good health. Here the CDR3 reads CASSSDILNYGYTF. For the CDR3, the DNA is TGTGCCAGCAGCTCGGACATTTTAAACTATGGCTACACCTTC.